Presented here are 17 T cell receptor beta chains from one specimen sequenced in a study of cytotoxic CD8 clonotypes in ibrutinib-treated CLL. Data came from immunoSEQ multiplex PCR; TCRdb stores just in-frame clones and leaves some out. The data contain over 95,000 clones, approximately 56% of them singletons. The sequenced sample was PBMCs, obtained after 24 months of ibrutinib treatment. The origin of the receptors is a human donor with chronic lymphocytic leukemia.

This clone was picked up a small number of times. The genes are TRBV7-3 and TRBJ2-5; D ambiguous. Trimming took off 6 bases at V and 5 bases at J, with 7 bases between the two ends. In germline, CDR1 is SGHTA, CDR2 FQGTGA. The CDR3 has 11 residues. CDR3 in DNA: TGTGCCAGCAGGCTTCGGGAGACCCAGTACTTC. Its protein is CASRLRETQYF. Supplemented by reference TRBV7-3 and TRBJ2-5, the full variable domain reads GAGVSQTPSNKVTEKGKYVELRCDPISGHTALYWYRQSLGQGPEFLIYFQGTGAADDSGLPNDRFFAVRPEGSVSTLKIQRTERGDSAVYLCASRLRETQYFGPGTRLLVL.

This clone has only a few counts. The gene calls are TRBV4-3 and TRBJ1-3; 9 bases line up with TRBD1. The CDR3 runs 17 residues. V gave up 3 bases and J gave up 2 bases; unmatched junction bases: 8. Germline loops: CDR1 LGHNA, CDR2 YSLEER. CDR3 coding DNA: TGCGCCAGCAGCCAGGGGTTTGGGACAGGGACTGGAAACACCATATATTTT. Its translation is CASSQGFGTGTGNTIYF.

V is TRBV15 and J is TRBJ2-7, with TRBD1 matching over 7 bases. From germline, CDR1 is LNHNV and CDR2 YYDKDF (reference sequence). The V segment lost 1 base and the J segment 6 bases; nucleotides outside the gene matches: 6. This CDR3 region has 14 residues. CDR3 nucleotide sequence: TGTGCCACCAGCAGAGGAGAGACAGGGTTCGAGCAGTACTTC. Amino acid sequence: CATSRGETGFEQYF.

The chain carries TRBV7-3 and TRBJ2-1; the match to TRBD1 covers 9 bases. This CDR3 is 16 amino acids long. Germline V lookup: CDR1 SGHTA, CDR2 FQGTGA. V was pared by 1 base and J by 8 bases, with 9 bases of the junction left unmatched. The CDR3 DNA follows: TGTGCCAGCAGCTTAATAGGGACAGGGCGCTTCCATGAGCAGTTCTTC. Protein: CASSLIGTGRFHEQFF.

This clone was counted a single time. The chain links TRBV7-3 to TRBJ2-1; 9 nucleotides line up with TRBD1. There are 13 residues in the CDR3. Germline loops: CDR1 SGHTA, CDR2 FQGTGA. Losses at the gene ends were 5 bases for V and 10 bases for J; bases not matched to a gene: 6. The CDR3 protein is CASSGTGGREQFF. The DNA of the CDR3 is TGTGCCAGCAGCGGTACAGGGGGCAGAGAGCAGTTCTTC.

The genes are TRBV7-9 and TRBJ2-1; D not certain. Germline-derived CDR1 and CDR2 are SEHNR and FQNEAQ (reference sequence). This CDR3 contains 12 residues. The V gene lost 5 bases and the J gene lost 5 bases, with 7 bases spanning the gap. The CDR3 protein is CASSRTDNEQFF. The CDR3, as DNA: TGTGCCAGCAGCCGCACGGACAATGAGCAGTTCTTC.

The V and J genes are TRBV2 and TRBJ1-2; D may be TRBD1 (5 bases). V gave up 5 bases and J gave up 0 bases, with 10 bases separating them. The germline CDR1 and CDR2 sequences are SNHLY and FYNNEI. The CDR3 length is 14 residues. CDR3 residues: CASSTGTANYGYTF. CDR3 DNA: TGTGCCAGCAGTACCGGGACGGCTAACTATGGCTACACCTTC.

The genes are TRBV7-2 and TRBJ1-6; D uncertain. Between the trimmed V and J ends, which lost 4 bases and 7 bases, there was a span of 11 bases. The CDR3 length is 14 residues. Germline V CDR1 and CDR2: SGHTA, FQGNSA. The CDR3 nucleotides read TGTGCCAGCAGCTGGGCAGATAGAAATTCACCCCTCCACTTT. This encodes CASSWADRNSPLHF.

This sequence joins TRBV6-1 and TRBJ1-2, with 7 bases identical to TRBD1. This CDR3 spans 16 amino acids. Trimming cost V 3 bases and J 3 bases; bases outside gene matches: 10. In germline, CDR1 is MNHNS, CDR2 SASEGT. This CDR3 is CASSDRVRGLDYGYTF. DNA of the CDR3: TGTGCCAGCAGTGATCGTGTGAGGGGGCTGGACTATGGCTACACCTTC.

V gene TRBV15 combines with J gene TRBJ2-5; 7 bases fit TRBD2. V trimming: 8 bases; J trimming: 2 bases; junction bases outside the gene matches: 5. This CDR3 has 13 amino acids. The V gene's germline CDR1 is LNHNV and CDR2 YYDKDF (reference sequence). The CDR3 DNA reads as TGTGCCACCGGGGGAGGGCAGCAAGAGACCCAGTACTTC. Protein: CATGGGQQETQYF.

The chain uses TRBV19 and TRBJ2-7; 9 nucleotides match TRBD1. This CDR3 spans 14 amino acids. With V trimmed by 10 bases and J by 4 bases, 11 bases remained unmatched. From germline, CDR1 is LNHDA and CDR2 SQIVND (reference sequence). The DNA for the CDR3 is TGTGCCACTTCCAGGTCCGGGACAGGGTACGAGCAGTACTTC. It codes for CATSRSGTGYEQYF.

This clone was recorded at least ten times. DNA for the CDR3: TGCAGCGTCGTTTCGGATGTTGAAGCTTTCTTT. This gives the protein CSVVSDVEAFF. This chain joins TRBV29-1 and TRBJ1-1, with D hard to call. The V gene's germline CDR1 is SQVTM and CDR2 ANQGSEA. CDR3 size: 11 residues. The V and J ends lost 6 bases and 7 bases respectively, with 12 bases between them.

The V call is TRBV7-8, the J call TRBJ1-5, with TRBD1 matching 11 bases. Unmatched junction bases numbered 9, after V lost 5 bases and J lost 3 bases. Looked up from germline, CDR1 is SGHVS and CDR2 is FQNEAQ. The length of the CDR3 is 17 residues. This chain's CDR3 is CASSPPGQGVLNQPQHF. In DNA, the CDR3 is TGTGCCAGCAGCCCGCCGGGACAGGGGGTACTCAATCAGCCCCAGCATTTT.

There are a few counts of this clone. The rearrangement joins TRBV5-1 to TRBJ1-1, with no clear D. The germline V and J ends were trimmed by 2 bases and 1 base, with 9 bases remaining between them. This CDR3 region has 14 residues. Germline V gives CDR1 SGHRS, CDR2 YFSETQ. CDR3 sequence reads: CASSFGSSNTEAFF. In DNA form, the CDR3 reads TGCGCCAGCAGCTTTGGCAGTTCGAACACTGAAGCTTTCTTT.

J is TRBJ2-1 and V is TRBV7-3; D may be TRBD2 (6 bases). V was clipped by 0 bases and J by 10 bases, with 13 bases between them. Germline CDR1 SGHTA, CDR2 FQGTGA. CDR3 length equals 14 residues. CDR3 loop: CASSLTPGGGEQFF. In nucleotides, the CDR3 is TGTGCCAGCAGCTTAACGCCCGGGGGAGGAGAGCAGTTCTTC.

This rearrangement joins TRBV28 to TRBJ1-1; D is possibly TRBD1 (5 bases). V was shortened by 6 bases and J by 11 bases, with 13 bases between the two germline ends. Germline V lookup: CDR1 MDHEN, CDR2 SYDVKM. There are 11 residues in the CDR3. The CDR3 nucleotides read TGTGCCAGCAGCACTAGACAGAATGCTTTCTTT. Protein product: CASSTRQNAFF.

This clone was recorded many times. In nucleotides, the CDR3 is TGTGCCAGCGGGGACAGGGGCAACGAGCAGTACTTC. Its translation: CASGDRGNEQYF. This chain connects TRBV7-9 to TRBJ2-7; TRBD1 agrees at 10 bases. The CDR3 sequence is 12 residues long. After removal of 8 bases from V and 5 bases from J, the junction contained 3 bases not matched to a gene. From germline, CDR1 is SEHNR and CDR2 FQNEAQ (reference sequence).